This TCR beta chain is from a study of T-cell reconstitution after alpha-beta-depleted transplantation in children (dated by TCRdb to 2016 to 2018). Turning to the overall study: T-cell immune reconstitution after TCRalphabeta/CD19-depleted allogeneic hematopoietic cell transplantation in children was quantitatively tracked in the study by means of TCR repertoire profiling. General findings and caveats noted by the study authors: In some patients, high TCRbeta diversity at day 60 was attributed to recipient T cells and intrathymic progenitors that had survived conditioning. About two months after transplant, the apparently early recovery of alphabetaT-cell counts reportedly depended on just several hundred clones that had expanded rapidly and came from non-depleted graft cells. Hyperexpanded clone frequencies declined over subsequent months; after one year, T-cell counts and TCRbeta diversity were mostly attributed to newly produced T cells.

This clonotype has ten or more counts. The antigen it binds to is not known. No quality values exist for individual bases; no much larger clone is one base distant. The method behind the library was PCR. The instrument was an Illumina HiSeq 2500. To normalize quantification of the TCRbeta repertoire, the TCR libraries were built with molecular barcoding that relied on unique molecular identifiers. TCRdb handled the public reads itself, with Q25 trimming in fastp and clone calling in MiXCR, and kept productive beta chains. For every CDR3 protein sequence, its rows merge into one entry that carries the most common genes and DNA. The sample table records around 190,000 distinct CDR3 sequences; about 7% of these occur just once. The ten top clones hold about 5.9% of the sample. V is cut by 5 bases and J by 5 bases, and the space between the germline ends is 9 bases. The germline V gene (reference sequence) supplies CDR1 LGHDT and CDR2 YNNKEL. From cysteine to phenylalanine, the CDR3 is 12 amino acids long. The DNA shown is the 36-base CDR3, in frame from base 1.

The sample's treatment or condition label is to be understood as: allogeneic hematopoietic cell transplantation with graft depleted of TCRalphabeta T cells and CD19 B cells. Transplant recipients were children who received TCRalphabeta/CD19-depleted allogeneic hematopoietic cell grafts. This material consisted of PBMCs, taken before TCRalphabeta/CD19-depleted stem cell transplant. The chain links TRBV3-1 with TRBJ1-2; the D gene is not confidently resolved. The source is a boy aged 2 to 10 with acute lymphoblastic leukemia, due to receive a stem cell transplant. The CDR3 protein sequence reads: CASSKALYGYTF. The nucleotides read TGTGCCAGCAGCAAAGCCTTGTATGGCTACACCTTC.